The 17 T cell receptor beta chains in this list originate from one sample, sequenced in a study of shared clonotypes between healthy human individuals. The protocol was immunoSEQ multiplex PCR, while the TCRdb copy is restricted to in-frame clones and leaves out a portion. Of about 2.2 million clones in the sample, roughly 93% were seen once. Naive CD8 cells were CD45RO-negative, positively selected for CCR7, excluding terminally differentiated effector memory CD45RA+ cells. Material: naive CD8+ T cells from PBMCs. Receptors originate from a man between 18 and 29 years old in good health. Some clones in this sample may be carry-over from other donors' samples.

This clone occurred once. This sequence joins TRBV4-1 and TRBJ2-5; 8 bases map to TRBD1. Losses at the gene ends were 5 bases for V and 5 bases for J; bases not matched to a gene: 10. The CDR3 covers 15 residues. Germline values: CDR1 MGHRA, CDR2 YSYEKL. CDR3 nucleotide sequence: TGCGCCAGCAGCTCCCCGGAGACAGGGGTCGAGACCCAGTACTTC. Residues: CASSSPETGVETQYF.

This rearrangement joins TRBV7-3 to TRBJ2-7; D gene unclear. V lost 8 bases, J lost 1 base, and 12 bases lay in between. Germline-derived CDR1 and CDR2 are SGHTA and FQGTGA. This CDR3 has 13 residues. CDR3: CASAIGLSYEQYF. Here the CDR3 DNA reads TGTGCCAGCGCCATAGGTCTGTCCTACGAGCAGTACTTC.

This sequence joins TRBV28 and TRBJ1-4; no clear D gene. V was clipped by 0 bases and J by 0 bases, with 11 bases between them. The CDR3 is made up of 17 amino acids. CDR1 is MDHEN and CDR2 is SYDVKM in the germline V gene. The CDR3 nucleotides are TGTGCCAGCAGTTTATGGTCGGCTGGGACAACTAATGAAAAACTGTTTTTT. Amino acid sequence: CASSLWSAGTTNEKLFF. The full variable domain, with the rest looked up from reference TRBV28 and TRBJ1-4, is DVKVTQSSRYLVKRTGEKVFLECVQDMDHENMFWYRQDPGLGLRLIYFSYDVKMKEKGDIPEGYSVSREKKERFSLILESASTNQTSMYLCASSLWSAGTTNEKLFFGSGTQLSVL.

The V gene is TRBV15, the J gene TRBJ2-1; D gene uncertain. The CDR3 spans 13 residues. Germline V CDR1 and CDR2: LNHNV, YYDKDF (reference sequence). Trimming removed 1 base at V and 6 bases at J, with 7 bases between. The CDR3 coding sequence is TGTGCCACCAGCAGAGTCAAGCTCAATGAGCAGTTCTTC. Translating gives CATSRVKLNEQFF.

The CDR3 is CASSPWVGRDDTGELFF. The DNA of the CDR3 is TGTGCCAGCAGCCCGTGGGTCGGGAGGGATGATACCGGGGAGCTGTTTTTT. The chain uses TRBV5-8 and TRBJ2-2; 8 bases are shared with TRBD2. Unmatched junction bases numbered 13, after V lost 4 bases and J lost 5 bases. This CDR3 is built from 17 residues. Germline values: CDR1 SGHTS, CDR2 YDEGEE.

The V gene is TRBV6-1, the J gene TRBJ2-5; TRBD2 is a possible D gene (5 bases). Trimming cost V 3 bases and J 5 bases, with 16 bases left between them. Germline-derived CDR1 and CDR2 are MNHNS and SASEGT. The CDR3 is 15 amino acids. The CDR3 reads CASSDYLRGFETQYF. Written as DNA, the CDR3 is TGTGCCAGCAGTGATTATCTGAGAGGGTTTGAGACCCAGTACTTC.

This sequence joins TRBV29-1 and TRBJ1-3; D is ambiguous. Germline CDR1 and CDR2: SQVTM and ANQGSEA. This CDR3 is built from 14 residues. Trimming pared 8 bases from V and 1 base from J, leaving 15 bases between. The CDR3 sequence is CSPSEARSGNTIYF. CDR3 nucleotides: TGCAGCCCCTCCGAGGCGCGGTCTGGAAACACCATATATTTT.

This rearrangement joins TRBV28 to TRBJ1-1; D unclear. CDR1 and CDR2 from the germline V gene are MDHEN and SYDVKM. CDR3 size: 11 residues. The V gene lost 11 bases and the J gene lost 6 bases, with 13 bases spanning the gap. Here the CDR3 DNA reads TGTGCCGGCGGGCAAGACGCTGAAGCTTTCTTT. Protein sequence: CAGGQDAEAFF.

The gene calls are TRBV28 and TRBJ1-1; TRBD1 is a possible D gene (5 bases). The germline V gene encodes CDR1 MDHEN and CDR2 SYDVKM. The CDR3 runs 16 residues. V dropped 6 bases and J dropped 0 bases, with 17 bases sitting between them. The CDR3 sequence: CASSRPRGLMNTEAFF. In DNA form, the CDR3 reads TGTGCCAGCAGCCGCCCCCGGGGCCTTATGAACACTGAAGCTTTCTTT.

In this sample, this clone turned up once. This rearrangement joins TRBV5-6 to TRBJ2-1; 11 nucleotides line up with TRBD2. The V gene end was trimmed by 4 bases and the J gene end by 9 bases; junction bases not matched to a gene: 9. This CDR3 is built from 15 residues. Germline-derived CDR1 and CDR2 are SGHDT and YYEEEE. The CDR3 coding sequence is TGTGCCAGCAGCGCGCTAGCGGGAGGAGGTAGTGAGCAGTTCTTC. It specifies CASSALAGGGSEQFF.

The CDR3 reads CASSLSGPPYEQYF. The CDR3 DNA is TGTGCCAGCAGCTTAAGCGGGCCCCCTTACGAGCAGTACTTC. The V gene is TRBV7-3, the J gene TRBJ2-7, with a weak D call TRBD2 (5 bases). CDR3 length equals 14 residues. V was cut by 1 base and J by 4 bases, with 11 bases left in between. Germline values: CDR1 SGHTA, CDR2 FQGTGA.

J is TRBJ2-7 and V is TRBV12-5; D is unclear. Germline V gives CDR1 LGHNT, CDR2 FRNRAP. With 7 bases removed from V and 5 bases from J, the gap between germline ends came to 18 bases. This CDR3 spans 14 amino acids. The chain's CDR3 is CASAPGGRVHEQYF. CDR3 DNA sequence: TGTGCTAGTGCCCCCGGCGGCCGGGTCCACGAGCAGTACTTC.

The chain is built from TRBV27 and TRBJ2-7; maybe TRBD2 (5 bases). The V gene lost 3 bases and the J gene lost 6 bases, with 9 bases spanning the gap. This CDR3 comprises 12 residues. Germline CDR1 is MNHEY and CDR2 is SMNVEV (reference sequence). The CDR3 sequence is CASSLPGIEQYF. As DNA, the CDR3 is TGTGCCAGCAGTTTGCCGGGAATCGAGCAGTACTTC.

The chain combines TRBV19 with TRBJ1-5; no firm D call. Germline V gives CDR1 LNHDA, CDR2 SQIVND (reference sequence). This CDR3 region has 16 residues. The V and J ends lost 2 bases and 0 bases respectively, with 11 bases between them. The CDR3 reads CASSIYRTDSNQPQHF. DNA of the CDR3: TGTGCCAGTAGTATATATCGTACGGATAGCAATCAGCCCCAGCATTTT.

The CDR3 region is CASRGRTGLNYGYTF. CDR3 coding DNA: TGTGCCAGCAGGGGACGGACAGGGCTTAACTATGGCTACACCTTC. The gene calls are TRBV27 and TRBJ1-2; 8 nucleotides line up with TRBD1. This CDR3 spans 15 amino acids. V lost 6 bases and J lost 1; bases outside the gene matches: 7. The V gene's germline CDR1 is MNHEY and CDR2 SMNVEV (reference sequence).

V usage is TRBV7-8 and J usage is TRBJ2-7; 9 positions agree with TRBD1. V was clipped by 4 bases and J by 7 bases; unmatched bases: 14. The germline CDR1 and CDR2 sequences are SGHVS and FQNEAQ. The CDR3 runs to 16 residues. Here the CDR3 DNA reads TGTGCCAGCAGCTCGAGGGGGGACAGGGATTTTTGGGAGCAGTACTTC. Translated, it gives CASSSRGDRDFWEQYF. The complete variable domain, with remaining parts taken from reference TRBV7-8 and TRBJ2-7, reads GAGVSQSPRYKVAKRGQDVALRCDPISGHVSLFWYQQALGQGPEFLTYFQNEAQLDKSGLPSDRFFAERPEGSVSTLKIQRTQQEDSAVYLCASSSRGDRDFWEQYFGPGTRLTVT.

DNA of the CDR3: TGCGCCAGCAGCCCCGGGACTAGGGTTTTTCTCTACGAGCAGTACTTC. Translation: CASSPGTRVFLYEQYF. V gene TRBV5-1 combines with J gene TRBJ2-7, with 8 positions matching TRBD2. The CDR3 contains 16 residues. Unmatched junction bases numbered 12, after V lost 4 bases and J lost 3 bases. Germline CDR1 is SGHRS and CDR2 is YFSETQ.